One and the same sample provided the 13 T cell receptor beta chains below, sequenced in a study of blood T cell repertoires in COVID-19 (dated by TCRdb to 2018 to 2021). Libraries were constructed by the immunoSEQ multiplex PCR assay. Here the immuneACCESS table is served through TCRdb, limited to in-frame sequences with V and J called. Missing clones are a known gap in these copies; in checked studies unresolved V genes cover under half, and the rest lacks a known reason. This sample lists roughly 77,000 clones; 90% were detected once. The top ten clones comprise roughly 6.8% of the sample. Sequenced material: peripheral blood. The receptor set was obtained from a woman of 80 years or more with active COVID-19.

This sequence joins TRBV7-2 and TRBJ1-5; 7 bases match TRBD1. The CDR3 covers 17 residues. Looked up from germline, CDR1 is SGHTA and CDR2 is FQGNSA. V trimming: 5 bases; J trimming: 5 bases; junction bases outside the gene matches: 15. CDR3 sequence: CASSLLDRPTMDQPQHF. Written as DNA, the CDR3 is TGTGCCAGCAGCCTTTTGGACAGGCCAACGATGGATCAGCCCCAGCATTTT.

The chain joins TRBV29-1 to TRBJ2-7, with 8 nucleotides matching TRBD1. The V segment lost 0 bases and the J segment 3 bases; nucleotides outside the gene matches: 1. The CDR3 spans 13 residues. Germline V gene sequence: CDR1 SQVTM, CDR2 ANQGSEA. The CDR3 loop is CSVEDRGHYEQYF. CDR3 nucleotides: TGCAGCGTTGAAGACAGGGGGCACTACGAGCAGTACTTC.

V is TRBV28 and J is TRBJ1-4, with 7 nucleotides matching TRBD1. Germline CDR1 MDHEN, CDR2 SYDVKM. V dropped 6 bases and J dropped 6; count of bases not matched to a gene: 10. The length of the CDR3 is 15 residues. CDR3 DNA sequence: TGTGCCAGCAGCCGGGGACAGTTTGATCATGAAAAACTGTTTTTT. Encoded protein: CASSRGQFDHEKLFF. The whole variable domain, filled in from reference TRBV28 and TRBJ1-4, reads DVKVTQSSRYLVKRTGEKVFLECVQDMDHENMFWYRQDPGLGLRLIYFSYDVKMKEKGDIPEGYSVSREKKERFSLILESASTNQTSMYLCASSRGQFDHEKLFFGSGTQLSVL.

CDR3 protein: CASSSTSGNHNEQFF. The CDR3 coding sequence is TGTGCCAGCAGCTCGACTAGCGGGAACCACAATGAGCAGTTCTTC. The V gene is TRBV7-2, the J gene TRBJ2-1, with TRBD2 identical over 11 bases. J gave up 5 bases and V 4 bases, and 4 bases lay outside the gene matches. Germline CDR1 and CDR2: SGHTA and FQGNSA. The CDR3 sequence is 15 residues long.

This clone was recorded once. The rearrangement links TRBV7-9 to TRBJ2-1, with 16 bases identical to TRBD2. The germline CDR1 and CDR2 sequences are SEHNR and FQNEAQ (reference sequence). This CDR3 is built from 17 residues. V was pared by 5 bases and J by 6 bases, with 7 bases of the junction left unmatched. CDR3 protein: CASSRGLAGGPGNEQFF. The DNA of the CDR3 is TGTGCCAGCAGCCGGGGACTAGCGGGAGGGCCGGGCAATGAGCAGTTCTTC. Variable domain in full (rest from reference TRBV7-9 and TRBJ2-1): DTGVSQNPRHKITKRGQNVTFRCDPISEHNRLYWYRQTLGQGPEFLTYFQNEAQLEKSRLLSDRFSAERPKGSFSTLEIQRTEQGDSAMYLCASSRGLAGGPGNEQFFGPGTRLTVL.

Here the CDR3 reads CASSLRTGGLAGAYEQYF. As DNA, the CDR3 is TGTGCCAGCAGCTTAAGGACCGGTGGACTAGCGGGAGCATACGAGCAGTACTTC. The chain links TRBV11-2 to TRBJ2-7; the match to TRBD2 covers 13 bases. The CDR3 length is 18 residues. CDR1 is SGHAT and CDR2 is FQNNGV in the germline V gene. The V gene end was trimmed by 2 bases and the J gene end by 4 bases; junction bases not matched to a gene: 11.

The gene calls are TRBV7-8 and TRBJ2-7; TRBD2 matches 16 bases. The CDR3 has 17 amino acids. V lost 5 bases and J lost 5; bases outside the gene matches: 9. Per the germline V gene, CDR1 is SGHVS and CDR2 is FQNEAQ. CDR3 region: CASSPGTSGRARDEQYF. The CDR3 nucleotides are TGTGCCAGCAGCCCCGGGACTAGCGGGAGGGCCAGGGACGAGCAGTACTTC.

The chain links TRBV24-1 to TRBJ1-2; D might be TRBD1 (5 bases). Trimming cost V 3 bases and J 2 bases, with 9 bases left between them. Germline CDR1 is KGHDR and CDR2 is SFDVKD. The CDR3 sequence is 14 residues long. The CDR3 coding sequence is TGTGCCACCAGTGATAGACAGACGAACTATGGCTACACCTTC. Translating gives CATSDRQTNYGYTF.

The V and J genes are TRBV2 and TRBJ2-5; 7 nucleotides match TRBD2. The CDR3 sequence is 16 residues long. With 6 bases clipped from V and 2 bases from J, the junction kept 12 bases outside the gene matches. Germline loops: CDR1 SNHLY, CDR2 FYNNEI. CDR3 DNA: TGTGCCAGCAGCCCCGTAGCGGGTGTCTTACAAGAGACCCAGTACTTC. Its translation: CASSPVAGVLQETQYF.

The rearrangement joins TRBV7-9 to TRBJ2-3, with a weak D call TRBD2 (5 bases). The CDR3 has 15 residues. The germline V gene encodes CDR1 SEHNR and CDR2 FQNEAQ (reference sequence). Trimming took 1 base from V and 2 from J, leaving 10 bases between them. The CDR3 DNA reads as TGTGCCAGCAGCTTAGTAGCGCTGAACACAGATACGCAGTATTTT. As protein: CASSLVALNTDTQYF.

The chain uses TRBV29-1 and TRBJ2-1; 15 bases match TRBD2. The CDR3 has 16 amino acids. Germline values: CDR1 SQVTM, CDR2 ANQGSEA. V was clipped by 1 base and J by 8 bases; unmatched bases: 6. The DNA for the CDR3 is TGCAGCGTTGAAGGGACTAGCGGGAGGGTTGGCGATGAGCAGTTCTTC. The encoded protein is CSVEGTSGRVGDEQFF.

The V call is TRBV7-8, the J call TRBJ2-2; TRBD1 agrees at 10 bases. Germline CDR1 and CDR2: SGHVS and FQNEAQ. This CDR3 has 16 amino acids. The junction had 7 bases not matched to a gene; V was cut back by 4 bases and J by 5 bases. CDR3: CASSYLDRGQTGELFF. Here the CDR3 DNA reads TGTGCCAGCAGCTACCTAGACAGGGGGCAGACCGGGGAGCTGTTTTTT.

V is TRBV5-1 and J is TRBJ2-2, with 11 nucleotides matching TRBD2. The CDR3 consists of 15 residues. V lost 5 bases to trimming and J lost 1 base; unmatched junction nucleotides: 1. Germline V gene data show CDR1 as SGHRS and CDR2 as YFSETQ. The CDR3 nucleotides are TGCGCCAGCAGGGGGACTAGCGGGAACACCGGGGAGCTGTTTTTT. Its translation: CASRGTSGNTGELFF.